Each of the 6 T cell receptor beta chains below was sequenced from the same sample in a study of blood T cell repertoires in COVID-19. Measured with immunoSEQ multiplex PCR; TCRdb has only the in-frame clones, and not every one. Found here are about 240,000 clones, about 86% of them singletons; the top ten hold 5.5% to 6.5%. The material sequenced was peripheral blood. The source is a man in his sixties with acute or convalescent COVID-19.

The V call is TRBV6-5, the J call TRBJ2-3, with 7 bases aligning to TRBD1. The CDR3 covers 15 residues. Per germline, CDR1 MNHEY and CDR2 SVGAGI. Germline trimming cut 7 bases from V and 1 base from J; bases unmatched to any gene: 8. CDR3 DNA: TGTGCCAGCAATAGACAGGGCTCCGGCACAGATACGCAGTATTTT. It translates to CASNRQGSGTDTQYF.

This clone was picked up a small number of times. This chain connects TRBV27 to TRBJ1-3, with 11 bases aligning to TRBD1. The CDR3 spans 19 residues. Unmatched junction bases numbered 17, after V lost 6 bases and J lost 4 bases. Germline CDR1 reads MNHEY; CDR2 reads SMNVEV (reference sequence). CDR3 sequence: CASSPTGQGGVLWGNTIYF. The DNA of the CDR3 is TGTGCCAGCAGCCCTACGGGACAGGGGGGTGTATTGTGGGGAAACACCATATATTTT.

This sequence joins TRBV5-4 and TRBJ1-2; D is unresolved. The CDR3 extends over 14 amino acids. Trimming removed 1 base from V and 4 bases from J, with 11 bases in between. Germline CDR1 and CDR2: SGHNT and YYREEE (reference sequence). CDR3 protein: CASSLFGDGYGYTF. For the CDR3, the DNA is TGTGCCAGCAGCTTGTTCGGTGATGGCTATGGCTACACCTTC.

The CDR3 region has the DNA TGCGCCAGCAGCCAAAACCTACGCACAGACGAGCAGTACTTC. Protein: CASSQNLRTDEQYF. This chain joins TRBV4-3 and TRBJ2-7; D call uncertain. V was pared by 2 bases and J by 5 bases, with 13 bases between. CDR3 length equals 14 residues. The germline V gene has CDR1 LGHNA and CDR2 YSLEER.

The chain uses TRBV28 and TRBJ2-7; TRBD2 matches 7 bases. CDR3 size: 15 residues. Germline values: CDR1 MDHEN, CDR2 SYDVKM. With 2 bases clipped from V and 5 bases from J, the junction kept 9 bases outside the gene matches. DNA for the CDR3: TGTGCCAGCAGTTTAGTGGCAGGGAGGGACGACGAGCAGTACTTC. Translating it yields CASSLVAGRDDEQYF.

This clone came up a few times. The chain links TRBV5-4 to TRBJ1-1; the match to TRBD1 covers 9 bases. J gave up 4 bases and V 4 bases, and 5 bases lay outside the gene matches. The CDR3 loop spans 14 amino acids. Germline V lookup: CDR1 SGHNT, CDR2 YYREEE (reference sequence). Here the CDR3 DNA reads TGTGCCAGCAGCCCGGGACAGGGAGTCACTGAAGCTTTCTTT. Amino acids: CASSPGQGVTEAFF.